This record looks at one TCR beta chain sequence and its context. No antigen is known for it. The source of the sample is a study of T cell responses to AZD1222 COVID-19 vaccine. The V end was cut by 4 bases, the J end by 3 bases, with 11 bases between. This CDR3 contains 14 residues. Germline V gene data show CDR1 as SGHTS and CDR2 as YDEGEE. Sequenced by immunoSEQ multiplex PCR; TCRdb stores in-frame clones only, minus some. The sample lists fewer than 20,000 clones; approximately 89% were seen once. Study conclusions and caveats: Across the whole spike, CD4 TCRs peaked at regions 160-218 and 743-854. Unmutated variant regions are reportedly targeted by nearly half of spike-specific TCRs. Compared with day 0, the breadth and depth of the Spike-specific TCR repertoire rose significantly after two doses of AZD1222.

Both about-4-week and about-12-week second-dose recipients were combined. The source of this sequence is an adult who received the AZD1222 COVID-19 vaccine. This chain links TRBV5-8 with TRBJ1-5, with a possible D match to TRBD1 (5 bases). Specimen: peripheral blood, collected 28 days after the second AZD1222 dose. CDR3 DNA sequence: TGTGCCAGCAGCCGGGGACTGTCCAATCAGCCCCAGCATTTT. This codes for CASSRGLSNQPQHF.